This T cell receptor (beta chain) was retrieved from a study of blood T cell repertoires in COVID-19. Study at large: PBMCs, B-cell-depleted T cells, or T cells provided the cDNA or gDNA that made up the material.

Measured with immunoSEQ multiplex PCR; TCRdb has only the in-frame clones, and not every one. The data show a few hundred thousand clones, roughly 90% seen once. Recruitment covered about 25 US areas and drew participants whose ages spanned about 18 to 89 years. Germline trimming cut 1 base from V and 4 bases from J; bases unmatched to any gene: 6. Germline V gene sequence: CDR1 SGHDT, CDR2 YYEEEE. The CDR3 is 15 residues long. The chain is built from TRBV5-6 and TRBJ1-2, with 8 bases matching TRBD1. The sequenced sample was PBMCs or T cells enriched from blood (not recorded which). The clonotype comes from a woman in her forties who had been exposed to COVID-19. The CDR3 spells CASSLFRDRSYGYTF. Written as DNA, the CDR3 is TGTGCCAGCAGCTTGTTTAGGGACAGGAGCTATGGCTACACCTTC.